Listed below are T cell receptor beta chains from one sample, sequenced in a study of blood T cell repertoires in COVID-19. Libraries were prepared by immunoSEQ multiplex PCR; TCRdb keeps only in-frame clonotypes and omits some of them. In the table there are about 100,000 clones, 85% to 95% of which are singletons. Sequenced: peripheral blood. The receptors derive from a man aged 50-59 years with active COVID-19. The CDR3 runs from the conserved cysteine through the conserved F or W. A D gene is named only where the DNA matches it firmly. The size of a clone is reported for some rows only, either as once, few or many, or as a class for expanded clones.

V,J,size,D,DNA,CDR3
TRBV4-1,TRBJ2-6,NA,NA,TGCGCCAGCAGCCAAGACAGCTCTGGGGCCAACGTCCTGACTTTC,CASSQDSSGANVLTF
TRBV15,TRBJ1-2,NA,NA,TGTGCCACCAGCAGAGTCGTCGGACTAAGCTATGGCTACACCTTC,CATSRVVGLSYGYTF
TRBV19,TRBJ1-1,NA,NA,TGTGCCAGTAGAACTTGGAGGGAGGGAACTGAAGCTTTCTTT,CASRTWREGTEAFF
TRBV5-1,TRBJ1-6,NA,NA,TGCGCCAGCAGCTTGGCTGGGGCAGGGGCAGAATCACCCCTCCACTTT,CASSLAGAGAESPLHF
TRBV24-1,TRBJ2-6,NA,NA,TGTGCCACCAGTGATCCGGGACGGACAGTCTCTGGGGCCAACGTCCTGACTTTC,CATSDPGRTVSGANVLTF
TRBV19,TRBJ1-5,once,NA,TGTGCCAGTATGGATGGGCGCGGAAGCGGGAATCAGCCCCAGCATTTT,CASMDGRGSGNQPQHF
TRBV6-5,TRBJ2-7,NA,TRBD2,TGTGCCAGCAGCACTAGCGGAGCGGCCTACGAGCAGTACTTC,CASSTSGAAYEQYF
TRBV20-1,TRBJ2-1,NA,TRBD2,TGCAGTGGATGGGGCGGGAGTAGGCAGTTCTTC,CSGWGGSRQFF
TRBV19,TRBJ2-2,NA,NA,TGTGCCAGTAACATAGGTGGAGCGGCGAACACCGGGGAGCTGTTTTTT,CASNIGGAANTGELFF
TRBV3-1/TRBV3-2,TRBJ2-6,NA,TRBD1,TGTGCCAGCAGCATAGATAGGTGGGGGGGACAGGGACTCTCTGGGGCCAACGTCCTGACTTTC,CASSIDRWGGQGLSGANVLTF
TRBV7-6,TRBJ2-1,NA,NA,TGTGCCAGCAGCTTGGGCCCTTCCTCCTACAATGAGCAGTTCTTC,CASSLGPSSYNEQFF
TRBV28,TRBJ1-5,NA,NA,TGTGCCAGCAGTCCCACGGGTAATTGGCAGCCCCAGCATTTT,CASSPTGNWQPQHF
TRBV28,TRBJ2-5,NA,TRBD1,TGTGCCAGCAGTTCACCTGGACAGGGGAAAGAGACCCAGTACTTC,CASSSPGQGKETQYF
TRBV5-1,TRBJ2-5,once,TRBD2,TGCGCCAGCAGCTTGCAGCCCCGGGAGGGGGGCGTGGAGACCCAGTACTTC,CASSLQPREGGVETQYF
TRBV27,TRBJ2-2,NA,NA,TGTGCCAGCAGTTTAGTGCGTAGTGGCGGGGAGCTGTTTTTT,CASSLVRSGGELFF
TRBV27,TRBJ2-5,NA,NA,TGTGCCAGCAGTTGGCTCGGGGAAGAGACCCAGTACTTC,CASSWLGEETQYF
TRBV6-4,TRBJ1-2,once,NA,TGTGCCAGCAGTGACGGCAGGGGAGAGAATGGCTACACCTTC,CASSDGRGENGYTF
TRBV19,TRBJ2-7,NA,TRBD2,TGTGCCAGTAGTTGGACTAGCGGGAGCCCCTACGAGCAGTACTTC,CASSWTSGSPYEQYF
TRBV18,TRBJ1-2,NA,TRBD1,TGTGCCAGCTCACAGGGGGACAGAGCTAACTATGGCTACACCTTC,CASSQGDRANYGYTF
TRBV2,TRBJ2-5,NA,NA,TGTGCCAGCAGTGAACTCCGAACAGGGCAAGAGACCCAGTACTTC,CASSELRTGQETQYF
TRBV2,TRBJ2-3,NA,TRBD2,TGTGCCAGCAGTGGCCGACTAGCGGGAGGCCAGGATACGCAGTATTTT,CASSGRLAGGQDTQYF
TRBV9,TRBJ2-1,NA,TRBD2,TGTGCCAGCAGCGTTTCGGGAGCGGGAGGCAATGAGCAGTTCTTC,CASSVSGAGGNEQFF
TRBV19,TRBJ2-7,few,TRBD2,TGTGCCAGTAGCCCCCAAGGGCCGGGAGCGGGATGGGAGCAGTACTTC,CASSPQGPGAGWEQYF
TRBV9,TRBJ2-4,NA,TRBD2,TGTGCCAGCAGCGTAGAGGGACTAGCCCAACCAAACATTCAGTACTTC,CASSVEGLAQPNIQYF
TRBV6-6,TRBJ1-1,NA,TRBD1,TGTGCCAGCAGCCAGACAGGGTACACATTAAACACTGAAGCTTTCTTT,CASSQTGYTLNTEAFF
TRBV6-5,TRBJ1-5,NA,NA,TGTGCCAGCAGTTACGGGCGTCCGGGAAAGGGAGCCCAGCATTTT,CASSYGRPGKGAQHF
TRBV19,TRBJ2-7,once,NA,TGTGCCACTCGGGTCTCCGGGTCTCAATACGAGCAGTACTTC,CATRVSGSQYEQYF
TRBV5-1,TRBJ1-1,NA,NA,TGCGCCAGCAGCCCCCGTTTAGCGAACACTGAAGCTTTCTTT,CASSPRLANTEAFF
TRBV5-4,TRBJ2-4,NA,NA,TGTGCCAGCAGCTTGGGTAGCGGAAGCACCAAAAACATTCAGTACTTC,CASSLGSGSTKNIQYF
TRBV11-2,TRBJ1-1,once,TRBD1,TGTGCCAGCAGCCGGGACAGGGCGAACACTGAAGCTTTCTTT,CASSRDRANTEAFF
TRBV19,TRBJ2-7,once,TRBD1,TGTGCCAGTAGTAACCGGGACAGAAGACCCTACGAGCAGTACTTC,CASSNRDRRPYEQYF